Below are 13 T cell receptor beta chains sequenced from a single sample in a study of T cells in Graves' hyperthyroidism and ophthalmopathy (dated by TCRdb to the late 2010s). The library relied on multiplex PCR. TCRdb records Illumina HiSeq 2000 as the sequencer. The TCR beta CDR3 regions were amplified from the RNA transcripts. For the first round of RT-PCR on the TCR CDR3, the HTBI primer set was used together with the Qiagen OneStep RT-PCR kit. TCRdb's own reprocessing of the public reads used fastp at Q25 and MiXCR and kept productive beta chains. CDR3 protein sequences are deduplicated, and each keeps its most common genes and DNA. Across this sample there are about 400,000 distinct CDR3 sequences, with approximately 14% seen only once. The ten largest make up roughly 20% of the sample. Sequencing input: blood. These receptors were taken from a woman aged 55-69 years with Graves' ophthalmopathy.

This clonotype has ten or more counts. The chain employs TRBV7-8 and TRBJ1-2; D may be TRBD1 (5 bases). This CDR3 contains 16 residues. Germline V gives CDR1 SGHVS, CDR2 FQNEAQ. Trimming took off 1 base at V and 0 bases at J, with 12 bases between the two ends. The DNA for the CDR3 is TGTGCCAGCAGCTTAGTAGGGGACCTTTCTAACTATGGCTACACCTTC. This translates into CASSLVGDLSNYGYTF.

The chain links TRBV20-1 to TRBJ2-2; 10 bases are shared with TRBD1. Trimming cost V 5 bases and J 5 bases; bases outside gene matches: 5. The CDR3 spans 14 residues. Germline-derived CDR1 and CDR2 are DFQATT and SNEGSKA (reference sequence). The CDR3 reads CSAGPGQGTGELFF. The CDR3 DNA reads TGCAGTGCTGGACCGGGACAGGGGACCGGGGAGCTGTTTTTT.

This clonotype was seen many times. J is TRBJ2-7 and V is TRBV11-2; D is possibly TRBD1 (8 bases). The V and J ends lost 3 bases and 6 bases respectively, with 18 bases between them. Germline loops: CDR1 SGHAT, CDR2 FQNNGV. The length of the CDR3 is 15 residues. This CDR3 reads CASSFYSQGGAEQYF. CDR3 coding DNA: TGTGCCAGCAGCTTTTACTCACAGGGGGGGGCCGAGCAGTACTTC.

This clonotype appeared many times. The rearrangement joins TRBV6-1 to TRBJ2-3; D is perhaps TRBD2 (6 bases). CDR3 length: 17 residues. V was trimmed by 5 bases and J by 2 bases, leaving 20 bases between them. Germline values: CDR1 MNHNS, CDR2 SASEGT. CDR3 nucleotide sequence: TGTGCCAGCAGTTCTCTACGGAGGGAGGAGCCCACAGATACGCAGTATTTT. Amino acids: CASSSLRREEPTDTQYF.

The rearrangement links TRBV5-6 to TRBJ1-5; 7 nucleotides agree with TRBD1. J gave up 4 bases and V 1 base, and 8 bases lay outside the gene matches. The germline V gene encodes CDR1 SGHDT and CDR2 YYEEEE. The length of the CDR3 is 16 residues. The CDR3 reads CASSLKAGTANQPQHF. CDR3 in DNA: TGTGCCAGCAGCTTGAAAGCTGGGACAGCAAATCAGCCCCAGCATTTT.

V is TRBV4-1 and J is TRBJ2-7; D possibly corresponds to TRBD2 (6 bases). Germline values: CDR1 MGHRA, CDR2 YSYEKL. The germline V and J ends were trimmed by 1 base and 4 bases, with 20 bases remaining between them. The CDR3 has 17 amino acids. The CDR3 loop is CASSQVDFGLLNYEQYF. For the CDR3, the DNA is TGCGCCAGCAGCCAAGTGGACTTCGGACTACTAAATTACGAGCAGTACTTC.

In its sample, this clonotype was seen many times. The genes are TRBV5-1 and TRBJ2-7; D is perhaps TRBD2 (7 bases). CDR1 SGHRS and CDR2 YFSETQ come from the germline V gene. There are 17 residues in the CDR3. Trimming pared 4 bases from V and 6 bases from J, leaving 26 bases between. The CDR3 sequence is CASSGVGVGPGGFEQYF. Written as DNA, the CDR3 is TGCGCCAGCAGCGGAGTAGGTGTCGGGCCGGGGGGCTTCGAGCAGTACTTC.

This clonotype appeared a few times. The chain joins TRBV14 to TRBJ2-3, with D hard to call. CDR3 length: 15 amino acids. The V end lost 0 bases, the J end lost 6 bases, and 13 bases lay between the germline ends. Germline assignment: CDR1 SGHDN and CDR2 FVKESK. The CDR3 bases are TGTGCCAGCAGCCAAGATGGAGTCTCCTCGGATACGCAGTATTTT. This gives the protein CASSQDGVSSDTQYF.

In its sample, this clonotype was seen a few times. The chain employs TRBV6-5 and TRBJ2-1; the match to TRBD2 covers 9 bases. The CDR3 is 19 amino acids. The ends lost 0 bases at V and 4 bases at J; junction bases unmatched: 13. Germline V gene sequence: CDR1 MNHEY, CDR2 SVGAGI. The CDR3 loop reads CASSYSSLAGPSPYNEQFF. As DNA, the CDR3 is TGTGCCAGCAGTTACTCATCACTAGCGGGTCCATCGCCATACAATGAGCAGTTCTTC.

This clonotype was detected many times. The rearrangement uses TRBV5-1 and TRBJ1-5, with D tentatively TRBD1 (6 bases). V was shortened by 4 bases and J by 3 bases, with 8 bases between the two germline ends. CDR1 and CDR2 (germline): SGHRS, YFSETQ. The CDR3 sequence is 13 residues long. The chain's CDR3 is CASSGQPNQPQHF. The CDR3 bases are TGCGCCAGCAGCGGACAGCCCAATCAGCCCCAGCATTTT.

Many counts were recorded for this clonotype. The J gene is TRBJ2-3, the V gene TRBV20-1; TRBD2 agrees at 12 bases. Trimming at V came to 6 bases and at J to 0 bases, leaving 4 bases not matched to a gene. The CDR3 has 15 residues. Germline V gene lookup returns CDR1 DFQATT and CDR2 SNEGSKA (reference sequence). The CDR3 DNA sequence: TGCAGTGCCCCCGGGACTAGCGGGAGCACAGATACGCAGTATTTT. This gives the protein CSAPGTSGSTDTQYF.

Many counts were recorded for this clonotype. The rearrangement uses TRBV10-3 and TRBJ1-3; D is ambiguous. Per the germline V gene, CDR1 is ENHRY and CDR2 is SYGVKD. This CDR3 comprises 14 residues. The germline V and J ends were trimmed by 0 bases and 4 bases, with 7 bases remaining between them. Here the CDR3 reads CAISESLQGNTIYF. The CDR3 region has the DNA TGTGCCATCAGTGAGTCGCTACAGGGAAACACCATATATTTT.

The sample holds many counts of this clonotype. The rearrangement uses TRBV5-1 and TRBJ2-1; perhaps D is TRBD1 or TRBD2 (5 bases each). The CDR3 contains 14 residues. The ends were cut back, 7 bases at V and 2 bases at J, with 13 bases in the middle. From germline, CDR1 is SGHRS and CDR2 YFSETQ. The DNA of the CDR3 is TGCGCCAGCCGCCGGGACGCCACCTACAATGAGCAGTTCTTC. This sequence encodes CASRRDATYNEQFF. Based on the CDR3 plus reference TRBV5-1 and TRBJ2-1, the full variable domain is KAGVTQTPRYLIKTRGQQVTLSCSPISGHRSVSWYQQTPGQGLQFLFEYFSETQRNKGNFPGRFSGRQFSNSRSEMNVSTLELGDSALYLCASRRDATYNEQFFGPGTRLTVL.